This T cell receptor (beta chain) was sequenced for a study of blood T cell repertoires in COVID-19. As for the study in general: Sites in the United States, Italy and Spain provided acute and convalescent COVID-19 samples.

Cohort 3 recovery required two negative PCRs, clearance, or symptom resolution. The data were produced by immunoSEQ multiplex PCR, yet TCRdb's version contains in-frame clones alone and is incomplete. Here the sample spans about 220,000 clones, about 85% being singletons. Germline loops: CDR1 SGHTA, CDR2 FQGNSA. Germline trimming cut 5 bases from V and 1 base from J; bases unmatched to any gene: 10. The CDR3 length is 16 residues. Sequencing was performed on PBMCs or T cells enriched from blood (not recorded which). The sequence derives from a woman younger than 45 who had recovered from COVID-19. The rearrangement links TRBV7-2 to TRBJ1-1; 7 bases fit TRBD1. The CDR3 is CASSLTRTGTNTEAFF. CDR3 coding DNA: TGTGCCAGCAGCCTAACGAGGACAGGCACGAACACTGAAGCTTTCTTT.